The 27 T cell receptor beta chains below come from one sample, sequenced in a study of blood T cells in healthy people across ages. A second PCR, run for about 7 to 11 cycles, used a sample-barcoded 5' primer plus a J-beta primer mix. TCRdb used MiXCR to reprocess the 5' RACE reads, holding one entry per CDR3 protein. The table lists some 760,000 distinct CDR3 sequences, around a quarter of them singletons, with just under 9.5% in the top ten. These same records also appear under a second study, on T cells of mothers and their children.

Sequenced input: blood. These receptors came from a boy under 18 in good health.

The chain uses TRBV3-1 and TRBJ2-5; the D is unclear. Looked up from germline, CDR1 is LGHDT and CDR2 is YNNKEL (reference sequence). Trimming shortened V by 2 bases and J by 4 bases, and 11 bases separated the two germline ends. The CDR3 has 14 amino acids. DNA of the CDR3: TGTGCCAGCAGCCAACTGCTAGTAGGAGAGACCCAGTACTTC. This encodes CASSQLLVGETQYF.

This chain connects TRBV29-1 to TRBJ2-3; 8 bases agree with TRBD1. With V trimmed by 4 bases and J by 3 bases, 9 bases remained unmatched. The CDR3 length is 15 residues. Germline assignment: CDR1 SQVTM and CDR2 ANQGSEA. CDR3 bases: TGCAGCGTTGTTCCCCCCGACAGGGGAACAGATACGCAGTATTTT. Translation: CSVVPPDRGTDTQYF.

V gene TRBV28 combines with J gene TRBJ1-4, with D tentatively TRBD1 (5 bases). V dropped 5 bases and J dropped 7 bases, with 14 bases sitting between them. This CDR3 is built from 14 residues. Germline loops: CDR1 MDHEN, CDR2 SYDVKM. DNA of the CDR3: TGTGCCAGCAGTACCTCAACGGGGGGTGAAAAACTGTTTTTT. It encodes CASSTSTGGEKLFF.

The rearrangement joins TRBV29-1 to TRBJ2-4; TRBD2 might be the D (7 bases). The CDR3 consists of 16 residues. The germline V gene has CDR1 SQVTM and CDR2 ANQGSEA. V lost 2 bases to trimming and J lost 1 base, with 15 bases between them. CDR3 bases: TGCAGCGTTGAAATGGTGAAGGGGGGGGCCAAAAACATTCAGTACTTC. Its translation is CSVEMVKGGAKNIQYF.

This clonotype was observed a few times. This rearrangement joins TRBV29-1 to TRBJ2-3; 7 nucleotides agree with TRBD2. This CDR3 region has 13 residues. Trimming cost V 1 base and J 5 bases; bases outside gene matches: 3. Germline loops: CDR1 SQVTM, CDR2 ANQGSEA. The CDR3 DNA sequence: TGCAGCGTTGAAGTCATAGCGGGAGATACGCAGTATTTT. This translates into CSVEVIAGDTQYF.

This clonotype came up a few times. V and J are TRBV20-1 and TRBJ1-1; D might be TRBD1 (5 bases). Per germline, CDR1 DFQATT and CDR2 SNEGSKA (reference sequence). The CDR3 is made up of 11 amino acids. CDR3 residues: CRGGPNTEAFF. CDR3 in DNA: TGCAGGGGGGGACCGAACACTGAAGCTTTCTTT.

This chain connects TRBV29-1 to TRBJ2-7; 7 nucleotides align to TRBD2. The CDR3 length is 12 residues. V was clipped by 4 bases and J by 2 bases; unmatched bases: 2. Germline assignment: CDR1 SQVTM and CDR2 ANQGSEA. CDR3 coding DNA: TGCAGCGTTGGACGGGGGGCCTACGAGCAGTACTTC. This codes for CSVGRGAYEQYF.

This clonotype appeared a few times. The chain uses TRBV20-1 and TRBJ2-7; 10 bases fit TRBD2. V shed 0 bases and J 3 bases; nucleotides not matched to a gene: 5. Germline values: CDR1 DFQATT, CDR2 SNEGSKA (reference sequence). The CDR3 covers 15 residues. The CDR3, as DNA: TGCAGTGCTAGAGATATAGCGGGAGGACTCTACGAGCAGTACTTC. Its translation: CSARDIAGGLYEQYF.

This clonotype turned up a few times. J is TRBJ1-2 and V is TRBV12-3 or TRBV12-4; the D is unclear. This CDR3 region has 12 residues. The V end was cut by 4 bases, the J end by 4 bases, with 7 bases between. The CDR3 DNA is TGTGCCAGCAGTTACAGTTCCTATGGCTACACCTTC. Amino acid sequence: CASSYSSYGYTF.

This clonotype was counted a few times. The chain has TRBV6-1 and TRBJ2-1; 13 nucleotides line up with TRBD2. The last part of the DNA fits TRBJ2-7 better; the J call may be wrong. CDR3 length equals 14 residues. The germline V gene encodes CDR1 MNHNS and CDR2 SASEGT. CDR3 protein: CASKGTSGTYEQYF. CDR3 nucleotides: TGTGCCAGCAAAGGGACTAGCGGGACCTACGAGCAGTACTTC.

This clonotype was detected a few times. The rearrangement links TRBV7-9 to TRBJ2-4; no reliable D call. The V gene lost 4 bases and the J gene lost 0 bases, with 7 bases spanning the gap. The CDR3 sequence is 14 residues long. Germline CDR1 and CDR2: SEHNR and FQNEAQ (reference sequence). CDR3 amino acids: CASSSPRAKNIQYF. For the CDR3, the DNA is TGTGCCAGCAGCTCGCCACGAGCCAAAAACATTCAGTACTTC.

CDR3: CASSLASLVGGALYGYTF. Written as DNA, the CDR3 is TGTGCCAGCAGCTTAGCCTCACTAGTTGGGGGCGCACTCTATGGCTACACCTTC. The chain carries TRBV7-2 and TRBJ1-2, with D tentatively TRBD1 (6 bases). Germline V CDR1 and CDR2: SGHTA, FQGNSA. V was cut by 0 bases and J by 4 bases, with 21 bases left in between. This CDR3 is built from 18 residues.

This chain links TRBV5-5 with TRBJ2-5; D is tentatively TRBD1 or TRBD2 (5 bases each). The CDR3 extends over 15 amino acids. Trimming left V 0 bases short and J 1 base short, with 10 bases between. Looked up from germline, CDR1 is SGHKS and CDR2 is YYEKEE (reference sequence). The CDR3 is CASSLEAGSQETQYF. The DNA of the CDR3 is TGTGCCAGCAGCTTGGAGGCAGGGAGCCAAGAGACCCAGTACTTC.

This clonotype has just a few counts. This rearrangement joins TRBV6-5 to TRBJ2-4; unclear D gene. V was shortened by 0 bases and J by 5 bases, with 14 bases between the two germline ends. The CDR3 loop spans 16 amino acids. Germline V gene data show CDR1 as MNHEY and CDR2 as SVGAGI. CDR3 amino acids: CASSYSSGKAQNIQYF. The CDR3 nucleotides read TGTGCCAGCAGTTACTCGAGTGGAAAGGCACAAAACATTCAGTACTTC.

CDR3: CSARKAEQETQYF. As DNA, the CDR3 is TGCAGTGCTAGGAAAGCGGAGCAAGAGACCCAGTACTTC. The chain joins TRBV20-1 to TRBJ2-5; weak D call: TRBD2 (5 bases). CDR1 is DFQATT, CDR2 SNEGSKA, per germline (reference sequence). This CDR3 spans 13 amino acids. The germline V and J ends were trimmed by 3 bases and 2 bases, with 10 bases remaining between them.

CDR3 in DNA: TGTGCCAGCAGTTACTCGATGCAGGGAACTGAAGCTTTCTTT. This encodes CASSYSMQGTEAFF. V and J are TRBV6-6 and TRBJ1-1; D is perhaps TRBD1 (5 bases). The germline V and J ends were trimmed by 0 bases and 5 bases, with 10 bases remaining between them. CDR3 length: 14 residues. Germline CDR1 is MNHNY and CDR2 is SVGAGI (reference sequence).

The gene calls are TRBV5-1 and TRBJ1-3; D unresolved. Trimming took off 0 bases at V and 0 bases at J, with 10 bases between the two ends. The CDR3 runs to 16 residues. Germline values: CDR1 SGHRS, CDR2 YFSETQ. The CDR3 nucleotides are TGCGCCAGCAGCTTGGAGGCAGACGCCTCTGGAAACACCATATATTTT. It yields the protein CASSLEADASGNTIYF.

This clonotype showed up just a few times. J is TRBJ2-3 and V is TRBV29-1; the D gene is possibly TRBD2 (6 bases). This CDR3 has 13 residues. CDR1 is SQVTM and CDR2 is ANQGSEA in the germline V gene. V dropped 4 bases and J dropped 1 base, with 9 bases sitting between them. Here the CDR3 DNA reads TGCAGCGTTGGCGGGGACCGCACAGATACGCAGTATTTT. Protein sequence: CSVGGDRTDTQYF.

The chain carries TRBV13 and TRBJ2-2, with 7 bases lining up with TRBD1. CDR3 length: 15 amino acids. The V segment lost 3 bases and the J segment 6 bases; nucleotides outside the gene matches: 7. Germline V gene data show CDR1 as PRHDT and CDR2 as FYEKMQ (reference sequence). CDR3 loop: CASSFIQGSSGELFF. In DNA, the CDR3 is TGTGCCAGCAGCTTCATACAGGGGTCCTCCGGGGAGCTGTTTTTT.

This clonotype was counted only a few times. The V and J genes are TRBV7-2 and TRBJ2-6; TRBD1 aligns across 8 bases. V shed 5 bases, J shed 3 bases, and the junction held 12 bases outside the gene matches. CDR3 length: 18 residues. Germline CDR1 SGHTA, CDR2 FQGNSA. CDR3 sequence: CASSLETGVIFGANVLTF. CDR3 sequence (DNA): TGTGCCAGCAGCCTCGAGACAGGGGTTATCTTTGGGGCCAACGTCCTGACTTTC.

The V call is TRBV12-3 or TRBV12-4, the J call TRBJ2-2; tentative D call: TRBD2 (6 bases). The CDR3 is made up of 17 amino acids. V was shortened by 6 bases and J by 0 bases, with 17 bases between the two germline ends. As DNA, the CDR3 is TGTGCCAGCAGAGGACCGACGGGGGTGACGAACACCGGGGAGCTGTTTTTT. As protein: CASRGPTGVTNTGELFF.

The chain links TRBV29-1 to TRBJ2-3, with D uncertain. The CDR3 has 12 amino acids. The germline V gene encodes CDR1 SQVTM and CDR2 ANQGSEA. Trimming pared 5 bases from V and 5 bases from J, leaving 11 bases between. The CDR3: CSVSGGRDTQYF. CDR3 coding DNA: TGCAGCGTTAGTGGTGGGCGAGATACGCAGTATTTT.

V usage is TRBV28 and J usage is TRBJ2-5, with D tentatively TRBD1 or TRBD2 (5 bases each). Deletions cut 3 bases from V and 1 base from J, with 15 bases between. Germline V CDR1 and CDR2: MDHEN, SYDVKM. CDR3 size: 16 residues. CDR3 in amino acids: CASSFWGSGPQETQYF. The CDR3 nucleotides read TGTGCCAGCAGTTTCTGGGGGAGCGGTCCCCAAGAGACCCAGTACTTC.

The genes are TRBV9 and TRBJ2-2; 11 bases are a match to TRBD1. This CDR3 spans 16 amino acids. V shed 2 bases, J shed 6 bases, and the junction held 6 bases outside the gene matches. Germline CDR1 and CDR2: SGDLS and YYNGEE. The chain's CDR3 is CASSVSGQGAPGELFF. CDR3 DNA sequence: TGTGCCAGCAGCGTTTCTGGACAGGGGGCCCCCGGGGAGCTGTTTTTT. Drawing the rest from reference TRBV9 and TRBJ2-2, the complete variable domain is DSGVTQTPKHLITATGQRVTLRCSPRSGDLSVYWYQQSLDQGLQFLIQYYNGEERAKGNILERFSAQQFPDLHSELNLSSLELGDSALYFCASSVSGQGAPGELFFGEGSRLTVL.

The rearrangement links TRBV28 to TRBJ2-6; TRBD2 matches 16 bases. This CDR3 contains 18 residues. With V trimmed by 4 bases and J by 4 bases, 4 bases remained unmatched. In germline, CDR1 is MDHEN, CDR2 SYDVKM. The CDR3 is CASSSGLAGGWGANVLTF. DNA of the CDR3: TGTGCCAGCAGTTCGGGACTAGCGGGAGGGTGGGGGGCCAACGTCCTGACTTTC.

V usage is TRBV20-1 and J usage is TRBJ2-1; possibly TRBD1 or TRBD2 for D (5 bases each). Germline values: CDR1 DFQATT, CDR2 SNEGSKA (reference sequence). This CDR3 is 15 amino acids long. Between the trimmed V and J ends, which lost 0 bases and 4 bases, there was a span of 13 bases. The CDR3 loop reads CSARDLGESYNEQFF. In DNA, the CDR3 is TGCAGTGCTAGAGATCTGGGGGAATCGTACAATGAGCAGTTCTTC.

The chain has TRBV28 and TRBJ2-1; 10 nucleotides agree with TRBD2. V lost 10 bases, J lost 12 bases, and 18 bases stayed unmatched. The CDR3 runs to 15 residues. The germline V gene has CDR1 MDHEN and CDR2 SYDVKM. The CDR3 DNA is TGTGCCACCGCCCTGAGCGGGGGGGAGGTTTGTGGGCAGTTCTTC. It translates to CATALSGGEVCGQFF.